The 28 T cell receptor beta chains listed next were all sequenced from one sample in a study of blood T cell repertoires in COVID-19. Some clones are missing from TCRdb's copy, which holds only in-frame ones; the method was immunoSEQ multiplex PCR. The sample shows about 72,000 clones, roughly 90% of them seen only once. What was sequenced was peripheral blood. The receptors shown here come from a human donor in a cohort sampled during active COVID-19.

This chain connects TRBV6-5 to TRBJ2-2, with TRBD2 matching 9 bases. CDR1 is MNHEY and CDR2 is SVGAGI in the germline V gene. V gave up 5 bases and J gave up 1 base; unmatched junction bases: 2. The CDR3 runs 15 residues. CDR3 sequence reads: CASSRSGRNTGELFF. The DNA of the CDR3 is TGTGCCAGCAGTCGTAGCGGGAGGAACACCGGGGAGCTGTTTTTT.

The rearrangement links TRBV27 to TRBJ2-7; D might be TRBD1 (5 bases). The CDR3 covers 13 residues. Germline V gives CDR1 MNHEY, CDR2 SMNVEV (reference sequence). V shed 8 bases and J shed 1 base, with 12 bases lying between them. This CDR3 is CASRSQGSYEQYF. CDR3 nucleotide sequence: TGTGCCAGCCGGAGCCAGGGATCCTACGAGCAGTACTTC.

This chain uses TRBV9 with TRBJ2-3; 8 bases align to TRBD2. The CDR3 is 16 residues long. V shed 4 bases and J 3 bases; nucleotides not matched to a gene: 10. Per germline, CDR1 SGDLS and CDR2 YYNGEE. The CDR3 DNA reads TGTGCCAGCAGCTCAACCGGGACTAGGGGGACAGATACGCAGTATTTT. Amino acids: CASSSTGTRGTDTQYF.

J is TRBJ2-7 and V is TRBV4-3; 7 bases agree with TRBD2. V was clipped by 0 bases and J by 2 bases; unmatched bases: 7. Germline loops: CDR1 LGHNA, CDR2 YSLEER. The CDR3 has 16 residues. CDR3 in amino acids: CASSQDLRAGTYEQYF. The CDR3 bases are TGCGCCAGCAGCCAAGATCTGCGAGCGGGGACCTACGAGCAGTACTTC.

The chain couples TRBV11-2 to TRBJ2-2, with TRBD1 matching over 11 bases. CDR1 SGHAT and CDR2 FQNNGV come from the germline V gene. This CDR3 has 15 amino acids. V lost 5 bases to trimming and J lost 6 bases; unmatched junction nucleotides: 5. The CDR3 loop is CASSRTGGNSGELFF. CDR3 coding DNA: TGTGCCAGCAGCAGGACAGGGGGCAATTCCGGGGAGCTGTTTTTT.

The CDR3 DNA reads TGTGCCAGCAGGGATCACTCCTACGAGCAGTACTTC. Amino acid sequence: CASRDHSYEQYF. The chain recombines TRBV19 with TRBJ2-7, with D tentatively TRBD1 (5 bases). Germline assignment: CDR1 LNHDA and CDR2 SQIVND (reference sequence). This CDR3 comprises 12 residues. V was clipped by 9 bases and J by 0 bases, with 9 bases between them.

The chain is built from TRBV25-1 and TRBJ2-5, with 9 bases identical to TRBD1. CDR1 is MGHDK and CDR2 is SYGVNS in the germline V gene. V lost 6 bases and J lost 6; bases outside the gene matches: 14. CDR3 length: 16 amino acids. The CDR3 sequence is CASSRMEQGARKTQYF. The DNA for the CDR3 is TGTGCCAGCAGCAGAATGGAACAGGGGGCAAGGAAGACCCAGTACTTC.

The rearrangement uses TRBV7-2 and TRBJ2-1; 9 nucleotides align to TRBD2. Germline V gene lookup returns CDR1 SGHTA and CDR2 FQGNSA. Trimming cost V 5 bases and J 6 bases; bases outside gene matches: 8. The CDR3 spans 15 residues. CDR3 sequence: CASSKGRGRANEQFF. CDR3 nucleotide sequence: TGTGCCAGCAGCAAGGGGCGCGGGAGGGCCAATGAGCAGTTCTTC.

The gene calls are TRBV18 and TRBJ2-1; 9 bases agree with TRBD1. The CDR3 runs to 15 residues. V lost 3 bases, J lost 10 bases, and 10 bases stayed unmatched. The germline V gene encodes CDR1 KGHSH and CDR2 LQKENI. The CDR3: CASSPTGGRGIEQFF. As DNA, the CDR3 is TGTGCCAGCTCACCCACAGGGGGCCGAGGGATCGAGCAGTTCTTC.

This chain links TRBV5-1 with TRBJ2-5; D possibly corresponds to TRBD2 (5 bases). The CDR3 sequence is 15 residues long. The V gene's germline CDR1 is SGHRS and CDR2 YFSETQ. V was pared by 1 base and J by 4 bases, with 14 bases between. The CDR3 loop is CASSLLPGSAETQYF. The CDR3 DNA reads TGCGCCAGCAGCTTGTTACCGGGGAGTGCAGAGACCCAGTACTTC.

V gene TRBV28 combines with J gene TRBJ2-5; D remains ambiguous. The CDR3 contains 15 residues. Germline V gene data show CDR1 as MDHEN and CDR2 as SYDVKM. Trimming pared 5 bases from V and 2 bases from J, leaving 15 bases between. CDR3 sequence reads: CASSHPGGSQETQYF. CDR3 sequence (DNA): TGTGCCAGCAGTCACCCCGGCGGATCGCAAGAGACCCAGTACTTC.

The chain links TRBV6-5 to TRBJ1-2; TRBD1 is a possible D gene (5 bases). CDR3 length equals 13 residues. The germline gives CDR1 MNHEY, CDR2 SVGAGI. Trimming took 5 bases from V and 4 from J, leaving 11 bases between them. The DNA of the CDR3 is TGTGCCAGCAGTCCTCTAGACAGCTATGGCTACACCTTC. Its protein is CASSPLDSYGYTF.

The chain has TRBV27 and TRBJ2-2; 9 nucleotides agree with TRBD2. The CDR3 runs 14 residues. The J segment lost 5 bases and the V segment lost 6 bases, leaving 4 bases of the junction unmatched. CDR1 and CDR2 from the germline V gene are MNHEY and SMNVEV (reference sequence). The CDR3 sequence is CASSPTSGTGELFF. CDR3 bases: TGTGCCAGCAGCCCGACTAGCGGAACCGGGGAGCTGTTTTTT.

This clone was seen a single time. This chain links TRBV9 with TRBJ1-4; 10 bases line up with TRBD1. This CDR3 has 15 residues. The V and J ends lost 0 bases and 5 bases, in that order; junction bases with no gene match: 1. In germline, CDR1 is SGDLS, CDR2 YYNGEE. The CDR3 protein is CASSVEGQGNEKLFF. As DNA, the CDR3 is TGTGCCAGCAGCGTAGAGGGACAGGGGAATGAAAAACTGTTTTTT.

The chain recombines TRBV9 with TRBJ1-4; D gene ambiguous. Trimming took 0 bases from V and 4 from J, leaving 10 bases between them. The length of the CDR3 is 15 residues. Germline V gene data show CDR1 as SGDLS and CDR2 as YYNGEE. CDR3: CASSVAYAGNEKLFF. The CDR3 coding sequence is TGTGCCAGCAGCGTAGCCTATGCGGGTAATGAAAAACTGTTTTTT.

Concerning this clone itself: Other DNA sequences within the sample encode an identical CDR3. The CDR3 bases are TGTGCCAGCAGCGTAGGGGGCAGGGGGGTTGGAGGCTACACCTTC. Translated: CASSVGGRGVGGYTF. The gene calls are TRBV9 and TRBJ1-2; TRBD1 matches at 7 bases. V was clipped by 0 bases and J by 8 bases; unmatched bases: 10. The CDR3 contains 15 residues. Germline V gene sequence: CDR1 SGDLS, CDR2 YYNGEE.

This chain links TRBV7-9 with TRBJ1-1; D may be TRBD1 (5 bases). Germline V gene lookup returns CDR1 SEHNR and CDR2 FQNEAQ (reference sequence). CDR3 length: 12 amino acids. Trimming removed 5 bases at V and 4 bases at J, with 8 bases between. CDR3 DNA sequence: TGTGCCAGCAGCCCGGGGGGCACTGAAGCTTTCTTT. The encoded protein is CASSPGGTEAFF.

This chain connects TRBV19 to TRBJ1-4, with 8 bases that match TRBD1. V lost 6 bases and J lost 3; bases outside the gene matches: 6. This CDR3 has 15 amino acids. The germline V gene encodes CDR1 LNHDA and CDR2 SQIVND (reference sequence). The CDR3, as DNA: TGTGCCAGTAGCCCCAGGGGGCGACCTAATGAAAAACTGTTTTTT. Translated: CASSPRGRPNEKLFF.

The CDR3 sequence is CASSTGTGGEQFF. The DNA of the CDR3 is TGTGCCAGTAGTACGGGTACGGGTGGTGAGCAGTTCTTC. The chain is built from TRBV19 and TRBJ2-1; D is ambiguous. The CDR3 length is 13 residues. Germline CDR1 and CDR2: LNHDA and SQIVND (reference sequence). The V end lost 4 bases, the J end lost 9 bases, and 13 bases lay between the germline ends.

The rearrangement links TRBV6-2 or TRBV6-3 to TRBJ2-3; 7 bases agree with TRBD2. Trimming at V came to 6 bases and at J to 3 bases, leaving 6 bases not matched to a gene. This CDR3 is built from 14 residues. Germline CDR1 and CDR2: MNHEY and SVGEGT. CDR3: CASSRLALTDTQYF. CDR3 bases: TGTGCCAGCAGCCGACTAGCCTTAACAGATACGCAGTATTTT.

The CDR3 protein is CATSRTRTSGRPQDEQFF. Written as DNA, the CDR3 is TGTGCCACCAGCAGAACCCGGACTAGCGGGAGACCCCAAGATGAGCAGTTCTTC. The genes are TRBV15 and TRBJ2-1, with 13 positions matching TRBD2. Trimming took 2 bases from V and 8 from J; bases not matched to a gene: 12. Germline CDR1 and CDR2: LNHNV and YYDKDF (reference sequence). CDR3 length equals 18 residues.

This sequence joins TRBV28 and TRBJ2-3; D remains unclear. The germline V gene encodes CDR1 MDHEN and CDR2 SYDVKM. V was trimmed by 1 base and J by 8 bases, leaving 10 bases between them. This CDR3 region has 13 residues. The CDR3 protein is CASSLYIESTQYF. Written as DNA, the CDR3 is TGTGCCAGCAGTTTATATATCGAGAGTACGCAGTATTTT. The full variable domain, completed using reference TRBV28 and TRBJ2-3, is DVKVTQSSRYLVKRTGEKVFLECVQDMDHENMFWYRQDPGLGLRLIYFSYDVKMKEKGDIPEGYSVSREKKERFSLILESASTNQTSMYLCASSLYIESTQYFGPGTRLTVL.

This chain uses TRBV4-3 with TRBJ1-2, with TRBD1 matching 7 bases. The ends lost 1 base at V and 7 bases at J; junction bases unmatched: 15. The CDR3 contains 17 residues. In germline, CDR1 is LGHNA, CDR2 YSLEER. CDR3 loop: CASSQARQGGEGGGYTF. Here the CDR3 DNA reads TGCGCCAGCAGCCAAGCCCGCCAGGGGGGCGAAGGAGGTGGCTACACCTTC.

The rearrangement joins TRBV3-1 (or the pseudogene TRBV3-2) to TRBJ2-7; possibly TRBD2 for D (6 bases). This CDR3 has 13 residues. CDR1 and CDR2 from the germline V gene are LGHDT and YNNKEL (reference sequence). V lost 8 bases and J 2 bases, leaving 13 bases between the germline ends. CDR3 nucleotide sequence: TGTGCCAGCTTAAAGGCGGGGACCTACGAGCAGTACTTC. Translation gives CASLKAGTYEQYF.

This rearrangement joins TRBV19 to TRBJ1-4, with 9 bases that match TRBD1. There are 16 residues in the CDR3. Germline V gene lookup returns CDR1 LNHDA and CDR2 SQIVND (reference sequence). J lost 13 bases, V lost 0 bases, and 12 bases had no gene match. The CDR3 sequence: CASSIESTGGPVRLFF. The CDR3 DNA sequence: TGTGCCAGTAGTATAGAATCCACAGGGGGCCCAGTACGACTGTTTTTT.

The table lists this clone with a count of one. V and J are TRBV6-5 and TRBJ2-3; D may be TRBD2 (6 bases). Germline V gene sequence: CDR1 MNHEY, CDR2 SVGAGI. The CDR3 is 14 residues long. V was pared by 5 bases and J by 0 bases, with 9 bases between. In DNA form, the CDR3 reads TGTGCCAGCAGTCTCGGGACTAGCACAGATACGCAGTATTTT. This codes for CASSLGTSTDTQYF.

The gene calls are TRBV30 and TRBJ2-1, with 9 positions matching TRBD2. The CDR3 loop spans 13 amino acids. The germline V gene encodes CDR1 GTSNPN and CDR2 SVGIG (reference sequence). Losses at the gene ends were 3 bases for V and 6 bases for J; bases not matched to a gene: 3. The CDR3 is CAWRTSGSNEQFF. Here the CDR3 DNA reads TGTGCCTGGAGGACTAGCGGTTCCAATGAGCAGTTCTTC.

The chain joins TRBV13 to TRBJ2-7; 7 nucleotides match TRBD1. The germline V gene has CDR1 PRHDT and CDR2 FYEKMQ (reference sequence). The junction had 5 bases not matched to a gene; V was cut back by 1 base and J by 2 bases. This CDR3 region has 15 residues. CDR3 in amino acids: CASSLDRGVPYEQYF. In DNA, the CDR3 is TGTGCCAGCAGCTTAGACAGGGGCGTCCCCTACGAGCAGTACTTC.